The source of this T cell receptor beta chain is a study of T cell responses to AZD1222 COVID-19 vaccine. This CDR3 spans 13 amino acids. CDR1 and CDR2 (germline): MGHRA, YSYEKL. Comment on this clone: Its antigen remains unknown. The junction does not match germline at one end; this may be a read error.

TCRdb keeps only in-frame clones here, not all; method: immunoSEQ multiplex PCR. The sample has 150,000 to 200,000 clones; 85% to 95% are singletons. Points from the study as a whole: Donors, mostly white British, included more females; clonal diversity was possibly underestimated.

The sample was peripheral blood, taken on day 0 of AZD1222 vaccination. The J gene is TRBJ2-6, the V gene TRBV4-1; D remains ambiguous. The receptor's source is an adult in good health. CDR3 nucleotides: TGCGCCAGCAGCGAAGACGGGGCCAACGTCCTGACTTTC. It specifies CASSEDGANVLTF.